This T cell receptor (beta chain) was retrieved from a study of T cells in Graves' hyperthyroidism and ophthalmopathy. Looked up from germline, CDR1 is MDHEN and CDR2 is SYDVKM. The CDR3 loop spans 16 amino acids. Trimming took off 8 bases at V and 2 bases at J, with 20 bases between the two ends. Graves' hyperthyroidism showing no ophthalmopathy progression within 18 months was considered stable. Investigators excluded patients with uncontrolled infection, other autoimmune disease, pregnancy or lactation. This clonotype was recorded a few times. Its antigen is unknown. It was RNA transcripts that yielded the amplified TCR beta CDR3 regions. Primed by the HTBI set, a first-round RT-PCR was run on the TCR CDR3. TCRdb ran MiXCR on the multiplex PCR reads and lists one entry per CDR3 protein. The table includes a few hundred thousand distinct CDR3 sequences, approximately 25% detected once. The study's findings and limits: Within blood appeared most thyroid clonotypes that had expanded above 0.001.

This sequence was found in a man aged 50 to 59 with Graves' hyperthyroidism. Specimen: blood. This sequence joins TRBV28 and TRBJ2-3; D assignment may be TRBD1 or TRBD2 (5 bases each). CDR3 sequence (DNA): TGTGCCAGCCGATCCGGGACGCGGCGTGTCACAGATACGCAGTATTTT. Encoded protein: CASRSGTRRVTDTQYF.